These T cell receptor beta chains were read from a single sample in a study of T cell responses to AZD1222 COVID-19 vaccine. Assay: immunoSEQ multiplex PCR; the TCRdb copy retains only in-frame clones and omits some. Here the sample spans approximately 83,000 clones, 90% to 95% being singletons. Sequencing was performed on peripheral blood, taken on day 0 of MenACWY control vaccination. The receptors derive from an adult in good health. Each CDR3 is given with its conserved first and last residue. The order of the fields is J gene, D gene, CDR3 length, V gene, CDR3 protein, CDR3 DNA. A D gene is named only where the DNA matches it firmly.

j_call: TRBJ2-7; d_call: TRBD2; cdr3_length: 16; v_call: TRBV7-2; cdr3_aa: CASSLGASGSDYEQYF; cdr3_nt: TGTGCCAGCAGCTTAGGGGCTAGCGGGAGTGACTACGAGCAGTACTTC
j_call: TRBJ1-2; d_call: TRBD1; cdr3_length: 15; v_call: TRBV5-6; cdr3_aa: CASSLESGGDYGYTF; cdr3_nt: TGTGCCAGCAGCTTGGAGTCAGGGGGAGACTATGGCTACACCTTC
j_call: TRBJ2-7; d_call: TRBD1; cdr3_length: 14; v_call: TRBV7-8; cdr3_aa: CASSLGDRVYEQYF; cdr3_nt: TGTGCCAGCAGCTTAGGGGACAGGGTCTACGAGCAGTACTTC
j_call: TRBJ2-7; d_call: -; cdr3_length: 14; v_call: TRBV7-9; cdr3_aa: CASSSSTRVYEQYF; cdr3_nt: TGTGCCAGCAGCTCATCTACTCGCGTCTACGAGCAGTACTTC
j_call: TRBJ1-6; d_call: TRBD1; cdr3_length: 16; v_call: TRBV2; cdr3_aa: CASIGTESSYNSPLHF; cdr3_nt: TGTGCCAGCATAGGGACAGAGAGCTCCTATAATTCACCCCTCCACTTT
j_call: TRBJ2-7; d_call: TRBD2; cdr3_length: 15; v_call: TRBV5-4; cdr3_aa: CASSDGSGTGYEQYF; cdr3_nt: TGTGCCAGCAGCGATGGTAGCGGGACCGGCTACGAGCAGTACTTC
j_call: TRBJ1-1; d_call: -; cdr3_length: 16; v_call: TRBV6-6; cdr3_aa: CASRGTGTLMNTEAFF; cdr3_nt: TGTGCCAGCAGAGGGACCGGGACCCTTATGAACACTGAAGCTTTCTTT
j_call: TRBJ1-2; d_call: TRBD1; cdr3_length: 14; v_call: TRBV10-3; cdr3_aa: CAISELGQDGGYTF; cdr3_nt: TGTGCCATCAGTGAGTTAGGACAGGATGGAGGCTACACCTTC
j_call: TRBJ2-4; d_call: -; cdr3_length: 12; v_call: TRBV7-8; cdr3_aa: CASNQGGNIQYF; cdr3_nt: TGTGCCAGCAACCAAGGGGGGAACATTCAGTACTTC
j_call: TRBJ2-1; d_call: TRBD1; cdr3_length: 13; v_call: TRBV29-1; cdr3_aa: CSVSTGVYNEQFF; cdr3_nt: TGCAGCGTCTCGACAGGGGTCTACAATGAGCAGTTCTTC
j_call: TRBJ1-2; d_call: -; cdr3_length: 15; v_call: TRBV25-1; cdr3_aa: CASSGRQLVDYGYTF; cdr3_nt: TGTGCCAGCAGTGGCCGACAGTTAGTAGACTATGGCTACACCTTC
j_call: TRBJ1-2; d_call: -; cdr3_length: 17; v_call: TRBV7-2; cdr3_aa: CASSLITGTIAGYGYTF; cdr3_nt: TGTGCCAGCAGCTTAATCACAGGGACCATTGCGGGCTATGGCTACACCTTC
j_call: TRBJ2-7; d_call: TRBD2; cdr3_length: 16; v_call: TRBV7-9; cdr3_aa: CASSLATGGRSYEQYF; cdr3_nt: TGTGCCAGCAGCTTAGCGACGGGCGGGAGATCCTACGAGCAGTACTTC